These T cell receptor beta chains were read from a single sample in a study of shared clonotypes between healthy human individuals. Method: immunoSEQ multiplex PCR; TCRdb's copy keeps in-frame clones and lacks some. The sample consists of about 1.5 million clones, approximately 98% of them appearing once. Sequenced material: naive CD4+ T cells sorted from blood. The receptor set was obtained from a man aged 25-45 years in good health. Both conserved end residues are part of each CDR3. D genes are given only for firm matches. A clone size is listed for some rows: how often the clone was seen (once, few, many), or a class if it is expanded.

V	D	J	size	DNA	CDR3
TRBV6-1	TRBD1	TRBJ2-5	once	TGTGCCAGCAGCGAAGACAGGGGGCGAGAGACCCAGTACTTC	CASSEDRGRETQYF
TRBV30	.	TRBJ1-2	.	TGTGCCTGGAGTGGGGGCCCCTACACCTTC	CAWSGGPYTF
TRBV29-1	TRBD2	TRBJ2-7	.	TGCAGCGTGGCTGGGACTAGCGGTACGCTCGAGCAGTACTTC	CSVAGTSGTLEQYF
TRBV5-6	.	TRBJ2-7	.	TGTGCCAGCAGCTACAGAGTTCGGGACGAGCAGTACTTC	CASSYRVRDEQYF
TRBV4-3	.	TRBJ2-2	once	TGCGCCAGCAGCCAAGTACGCTCCGGGGAGCTGTTTTTT	CASSQVRSGELFF
TRBV7-3	TRBD1	TRBJ1-1	.	TGTGCCAGCAGCTTAACAGTGGGACTGGGGACAGTTAACACTGAAGCTTTCTTT	CASSLTVGLGTVNTEAFF
TRBV5-1	.	TRBJ2-2	.	TGCGCCAGCAGCCCGACGCCCGCCGACCCCGGGGAGCTGTTTTTT	CASSPTPADPGELFF
TRBV19	TRBD1	TRBJ2-3	.	TGTGCCAGTAGAGTCAAAAGTTACAGGGACAGACCCACAGATACGCAGTATTTT	CASRVKSYRDRPTDTQYF
TRBV6-1	.	TRBJ2-1	.	TGTGCCAGCAGACTCCTCGGGGAGCAGTTCTTC	CASRLLGEQFF
TRBV5-4	.	TRBJ2-3	.	TGTGCCAGCAGCTTCCGGAGCTACACAGATACGCAGTATTTT	CASSFRSYTDTQYF
TRBV27	TRBD1	TRBJ1-4	.	TGTGCCAGCAGTTTACCAGGGGACAGAAATAATGAAAAACTGTTTTTT	CASSLPGDRNNEKLFF
TRBV6-5	TRBD2	TRBJ2-5	.	TGTGCCAGCAGTTACTCGGGGGGACTAAGAAAAGAGACCCAGTACTTC	CASSYSGGLRKETQYF
TRBV7-3	TRBD2	TRBJ2-3	once	TGTGCCAGCAGCAAAGGGACTAGCGCAGATACGCAGTATTTT	CASSKGTSADTQYF
TRBV10-2	TRBD2	TRBJ2-7	.	TGCGCCAGCAGGGGGACTAGCGGGAGGCAACTCTACGAGCAGTACTTC	CASRGTSGRQLYEQYF
TRBV28	.	TRBJ2-4	.	TGTGCCAGCAGTCCATTACACCTAGCCAAAAACATTCAGTACTTC	CASSPLHLAKNIQYF
TRBV5-1	TRBD1	TRBJ2-3	.	TGCGCCAGCAGTATGACAGGGACGACAGATACGCAGTATTTT	CASSMTGTTDTQYF
TRBV2	.	TRBJ1-5	once	TGTGCCAGCAGTGAAGGAGGACAGCGCAATCAGCCCCAGCATTTT	CASSEGGQRNQPQHF
TRBV11-2	TRBD1	TRBJ2-1	.	TGTGCCAGCAGCTCAGGACAGGGCCACAATGAGCAGTTCTTC	CASSSGQGHNEQFF
TRBV7-2	.	TRBJ1-1	.	TGTGCCTATAAAGCGGGGGATTTGAACACTGAAGCTTTCTTT	CAYKAGDLNTEAFF
TRBV27	.	TRBJ2-6	.	TGTGCCAGCAGTTTTCGGGCCCTCTCGGCCAACGTCCTGACTTTC	CASSFRALSANVLTF
TRBV18	TRBD1	TRBJ1-5	.	TGTGCCAGCTCCCCCGGGACAGGGGTTTGGTCCGATCAGCCCCAGCATTTT	CASSPGTGVWSDQPQHF
TRBV15	.	TRBJ1-4	.	TGTGCCACCAGCAGGGATAACAGAAACTTCCTGCAGCTGTTTTTT	CATSRDNRNFLQLFF
TRBV7-2	.	TRBJ1-2	.	TGTGCCAGCAGCCCCTACAGGGCGGATGGCTACACCTTC	CASSPYRADGYTF
TRBV29-1	TRBD2	TRBJ2-3	.	TGCAGCGTGACCATTCTAGCGGGAGAGAGCACAGATACGCAGTATTTT	CSVTILAGESTDTQYF